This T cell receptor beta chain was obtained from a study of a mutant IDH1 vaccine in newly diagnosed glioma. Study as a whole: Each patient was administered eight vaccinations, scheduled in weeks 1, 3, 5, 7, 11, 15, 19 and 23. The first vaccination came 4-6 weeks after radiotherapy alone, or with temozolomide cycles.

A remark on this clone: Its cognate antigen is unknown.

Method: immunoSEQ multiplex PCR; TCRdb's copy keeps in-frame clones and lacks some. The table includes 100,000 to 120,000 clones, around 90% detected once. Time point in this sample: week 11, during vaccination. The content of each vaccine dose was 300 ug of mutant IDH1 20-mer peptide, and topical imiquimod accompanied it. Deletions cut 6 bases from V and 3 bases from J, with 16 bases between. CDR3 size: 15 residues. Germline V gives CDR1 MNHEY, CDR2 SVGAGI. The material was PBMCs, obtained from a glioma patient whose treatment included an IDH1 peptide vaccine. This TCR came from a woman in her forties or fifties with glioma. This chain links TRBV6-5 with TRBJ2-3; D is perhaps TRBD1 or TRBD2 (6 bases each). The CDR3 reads CASSPRGVGTDTQYF. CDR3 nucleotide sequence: TGTGCCAGCAGCCCGAGGGGGGTCGGGACAGATACGCAGTATTTT.